The 2 T cell receptor beta chains below were found in one sample sequenced in a study of T cell repertoires in cytomegalovirus infection. TCRdb used MiXCR to reprocess the reads, holding one entry per CDR3 protein. This table has 200,000 to 300,000 distinct CDR3 sequences, 8% to 9.5% appearing once. Sequenced material: PBMCs. These receptors all come from a human donor in good health (CMV status not recorded). Some clones in this sample may be carry-over from other donors' samples.

This sequence joins TRBV7-9 and TRBJ2-1, with D hard to call. Per the germline V gene, CDR1 is SEHNR and CDR2 is FQNEAQ (reference sequence). The V and J ends lost 4 bases and 14 bases respectively, with 12 bases between them. CDR3 length: 11 amino acids. This CDR3 is CASSSLSIEFF. In nucleotides, the CDR3 is TGTGCCAGCAGCTCCCTCTCGATCGAGTTCTTC.

In this sample, this clonotype turned up a few times. The genes are TRBV4-3 and TRBJ2-3; D unresolved. V gave up 1 base and J gave up 4 bases, with 12 bases separating them. CDR1 and CDR2 (germline): LGHNA, YSLEER. The CDR3 consists of 15 residues. CDR3 residues: CASSQAQRSADTQYF. CDR3 DNA: TGCGCCAGCAGCCAAGCACAAAGATCCGCAGATACGCAGTATTTT.